This passage covers 21 T cell receptor beta chains from one sample sequenced in a study of human T cells and chemical hapten exposure (dated by TCRdb to 2020 to 2023). Receptor libraries were prepared by RACE. The instrument was a NextSeq 500. TCRdb redid the processing of the public reads, applying fastp at Q25 and MiXCR, and retained in-frame beta chains. Each entry is one CDR3 protein sequence, shown with its most common DNA and genes. This sample gives roughly 90,000 distinct CDR3 sequences in total; roughly 11% of them show up just once. The ten largest account for approximately 0.99% of the sample. Per the publication, the time point label means: patch test 3, about 24 weeks after DPC sensitization. Read against the paper, the sample's treatment or condition label means: therapeutic diphenylcyclopropenone sensitization with weekly scalp DPC. This material consisted of whole blood, taken in connection with sensitization to the hapten diphenylcyclopropenone (DPC). Receptors were obtained from a woman in her twenties or thirties with alopecia areata. Some clones in this sample may be carry-over from other donors' samples.

The chain joins TRBV6-5 to TRBJ2-1, with TRBD2 matching over 12 bases. V shed 5 bases, J shed 7 bases, and the junction held 6 bases outside the gene matches. The CDR3 length is 15 residues. Germline loops: CDR1 MNHEY, CDR2 SVGAGI. Here the CDR3 reads CASSRLAGGWNEQFF. For the CDR3, the DNA is TGTGCCAGCAGTCGTCTAGCGGGAGGGTGGAATGAGCAGTTCTTC.

This clonotype was picked up a small number of times. This rearrangement joins TRBV7-6 to TRBJ2-7; 8 bases agree with TRBD2. This CDR3 region has 14 residues. Germline V lookup: CDR1 SGHVS, CDR2 FNYEAQ. The V gene end was trimmed by 3 bases and the J gene end by 1 base; junction bases not matched to a gene: 2. CDR3 in amino acids: CASSFGLASYEQYF. The CDR3 nucleotides read TGTGCCAGCAGCTTCGGACTAGCTTCCTACGAGCAGTACTTC.

This clonotype appeared many times. This chain links TRBV4-3 with TRBJ2-1; the match to TRBD2 covers 13 bases. CDR1 is LGHNA and CDR2 is YSLEER in the germline V gene. The CDR3 runs to 18 residues. V lost 4 bases and J lost 10; bases outside the gene matches: 16. For the CDR3, the DNA is TGCGCCAGCAGCCCCGATTTGGTAAGGACTAGCGGGAGACCCGAGCAGTTCTTC. Translation gives CASSPDLVRTSGRPEQFF.

This clonotype was counted many times. The chain recombines TRBV9 with TRBJ1-1; weak D call: TRBD1 (5 bases). The CDR3 has 16 residues. V was clipped by 0 bases and J by 6 bases, with 18 bases between them. Looked up from germline, CDR1 is SGDLS and CDR2 is YYNGEE. Written as DNA, the CDR3 is TGTGCCAGCAGCGTAGACCCAGGGACGTTATACTCTGAAGCTTTCTTT. Residues: CASSVDPGTLYSEAFF. Variable domain in full (rest from reference TRBV9 and TRBJ1-1): DSGVTQTPKHLITATGQRVTLRCSPRSGDLSVYWYQQSLDQGLQFLIQYYNGEERAKGNILERFSAQQFPDLHSELNLSSLELGDSALYFCASSVDPGTLYSEAFFGQGTRLTVV.

This clonotype has just a few counts. This chain joins TRBV4-1 and TRBJ1-1; D remains ambiguous. Germline V lookup: CDR1 MGHRA, CDR2 YSYEKL. The CDR3 has 15 amino acids. Trimming removed 0 bases at V and 5 bases at J, with 13 bases between. This CDR3 reads CASSQDALWSTEAFF. DNA for the CDR3: TGCGCCAGCAGCCAAGATGCTCTTTGGAGTACTGAAGCTTTCTTT.

This clonotype was seen a handful of times. The chain joins TRBV3-1 to TRBJ1-1; D is undetermined. V was shortened by 1 base and J by 4 bases, with 4 bases between the two germline ends. CDR3 size: 12 residues. Per the germline V gene, CDR1 is LGHDT and CDR2 is YNNKEL (reference sequence). The CDR3 region is CASSQGVTEAFF. CDR3 bases: TGTGCCAGCAGCCAAGGGGTCACTGAAGCTTTCTTT.

This clonotype was recorded at least ten times. The CDR3 reads CASSPPGTYTDTQYF. The CDR3 DNA sequence: TGTGCCAGCTCACCACCCGGGACATACACAGATACGCAGTATTTT. The V gene is TRBV18, the J gene TRBJ2-3, with D tentatively TRBD1 (6 bases). V shed 0 bases and J shed 2 bases, with 9 bases lying between them. Germline V gene lookup returns CDR1 KGHSH and CDR2 LQKENI. The CDR3 has 15 residues.

This clonotype was detected ten times or more. The chain employs TRBV5-1 and TRBJ2-3; TRBD1 matches at 11 bases. The CDR3 spans 16 residues. Germline CDR1 SGHRS, CDR2 YFSETQ. The V and J ends lost 4 bases and 2 bases, in that order; junction bases with no gene match: 6. The CDR3 bases are TGCGCCAGCAGCCGCGGGGACAGGGGGATCACAGATACGCAGTATTTT. Its protein product is CASSRGDRGITDTQYF.

The chain is built from TRBV15 and TRBJ2-7; TRBD1 matches at 7 bases. Germline V CDR1 and CDR2: LNHNV, YYDKDF (reference sequence). The CDR3 consists of 16 residues. V was clipped by 1 base and J by 4 bases; unmatched bases: 10. CDR3 sequence: CATSRGGGQATYEQYV. The CDR3 DNA follows: TGTGCCACCAGCAGAGGAGGGGGCCAGGCCACTTACGAGCAGTACGTC.

This clonotype appeared many times. This rearrangement joins TRBV7-3 to TRBJ2-1; 11 nucleotides align to TRBD2. CDR1 SGHTA and CDR2 FQGTGA come from the germline V gene. Losses at the gene ends were 5 bases for V and 4 bases for J; bases not matched to a gene: 7. CDR3 size: 16 residues. Here the CDR3 DNA reads TGTGCCAGCAGCAGTCAGGGGACTAGCGGTTACAATGAGCAGTTCTTC. Amino acid sequence: CASSSQGTSGYNEQFF.

The chain has TRBV4-3 and TRBJ2-7; 8 bases are shared with TRBD2. CDR3 length equals 13 residues. Trimming cost V 3 bases and J 3 bases; bases outside gene matches: 1. Germline CDR1 reads LGHNA; CDR2 reads YSLEER. CDR3 amino acids: CASSQGTSYEQYF. DNA of the CDR3: TGCGCCAGCAGCCAGGGGACTAGCTACGAGCAGTACTTC.

This chain uses TRBV7-9 with TRBJ2-1, with TRBD1 identical over 10 bases. From germline, CDR1 is SEHNR and CDR2 FQNEAQ (reference sequence). J gave up 7 bases and V 4 bases, and 4 bases lay outside the gene matches. The CDR3 is 14 amino acids. The CDR3 reads CASSSWTGGNEQFF. The DNA of the CDR3 is TGTGCCAGCAGCTCATGGACAGGGGGGAATGAGCAGTTCTTC.

This clonotype occurred a few times. The chain has TRBV18 and TRBJ1-2; unclear D gene. Trimming removed 9 bases from V and 3 bases from J, with 14 bases in between. This CDR3 comprises 13 residues. Germline assignment: CDR1 KGHSH and CDR2 LQKENI. The chain's CDR3 is CASSPPGYYGYTF. The CDR3 nucleotides read TGTGCCAGTTCGCCCCCGGGGTACTATGGCTACACCTTC.

This clonotype was detected a few times. This chain joins TRBV28 and TRBJ1-1; the D gene is possibly TRBD1 (5 bases). V shed 6 bases and J shed 1 base, with 18 bases lying between them. Germline V gene sequence: CDR1 MDHEN, CDR2 SYDVKM. The CDR3 has 16 amino acids. This chain's CDR3 is CASSPSLLGENTEAFF. The CDR3 nucleotides are TGTGCCAGCAGCCCCTCGCTTTTGGGGGAGAACACTGAAGCTTTCTTT.

The genes are TRBV7-2 and TRBJ2-6; D remains ambiguous. The V gene's germline CDR1 is SGHTA and CDR2 FQGNSA. The CDR3 extends over 15 amino acids. V was pared by 5 bases and J by 1 base, with 9 bases between. CDR3 in DNA: TGTGCCAGCAGCCCGCCCGCGTCTGGGGCCAACGTCCTGACTTTC. This translates into CASSPPASGANVLTF.

V usage is TRBV7-8 and J usage is TRBJ2-1, with TRBD1 as a possible D gene (5 bases). Trimming shortened V by 1 base and J by 4 bases, and 14 bases separated the two germline ends. Per germline, CDR1 SGHVS and CDR2 FQNEAQ. The CDR3 contains 16 residues. The CDR3 DNA reads TGTGCCAGCAGCTTAGGGGGCGCATTAGTATACAATGAGCAGTTCTTC. Translated, it gives CASSLGGALVYNEQFF.

This clonotype was observed many times. The chain couples TRBV11-2 to TRBJ2-7; D gene uncertain. Germline-derived CDR1 and CDR2 are SGHAT and FQNNGV. The CDR3 has 15 residues. The V and J ends lost 3 bases and 2 bases respectively, with 14 bases between them. For the CDR3, the DNA is TGTGCCAGCAGCTTGTTAGAGGTTTTGACCTACGAGCAGTACTTC. Its protein is CASSLLEVLTYEQYF.

This clonotype was recorded many times. V gene TRBV7-9 combines with J gene TRBJ2-3; TRBD1 might be the D (6 bases). This CDR3 comprises 14 residues. V lost 10 bases to trimming and J lost 0 bases, with 14 bases between them. Germline V gene lookup returns CDR1 SEHNR and CDR2 FQNEAQ (reference sequence). CDR3 residues: CATRWGRSTDTQYF. The CDR3 DNA is TGTGCCACCCGGTGGGGGCGTAGCACAGATACGCAGTATTTT.

The chain combines TRBV7-2 with TRBJ2-1, with D possibly matching TRBD2 (5 bases). V was cut by 3 bases and J by 7 bases, with 13 bases left in between. The length of the CDR3 is 14 residues. CDR1 is SGHTA, CDR2 FQGNSA, per germline. The CDR3 DNA reads as TGTGCCAGCAGCTTTGGGCGGGTTGGGAATGAGCAGTTCTTC. As protein: CASSFGRVGNEQFF. Full variable domain (outside the CDR3, taken from reference TRBV7-2 and TRBJ2-1): GAGVSQSPSNKVTEKGKDVELRCDPISGHTALYWYRQSLGQGLEFLIYFQGNSAPDKSGLPSDRFSAERTGGSVSTLTIQRTQQEDSAVYLCASSFGRVGNEQFFGPGTRLTVL.

This clonotype came up many times. The chain joins TRBV25-1 to TRBJ1-2, with TRBD1 matching 11 bases. The V and J ends lost 5 bases and 6 bases, in that order; junction bases with no gene match: 8. The germline V gene encodes CDR1 MGHDK and CDR2 SYGVNS. This CDR3 region has 15 residues. CDR3 residues: CASSHPDRGRDGYTF. The CDR3 DNA reads as TGTGCCAGCAGTCATCCGGACAGGGGGCGCGATGGCTACACCTTC.

This clonotype was seen repeatedly, ten times or more. The chain joins TRBV10-3 to TRBJ1-5, with D possibly matching TRBD1 (5 bases). CDR1 and CDR2 (germline): ENHRY, SYGVKD. This CDR3 has 16 amino acids. V was cut by 3 bases and J by 0 bases, with 12 bases left in between. CDR3 sequence (DNA): TGTGCCATCAGTGACCCGGGGACCAGTAGCAATCAGCCCCAGCATTTT. Protein: CAISDPGTSSNQPQHF.